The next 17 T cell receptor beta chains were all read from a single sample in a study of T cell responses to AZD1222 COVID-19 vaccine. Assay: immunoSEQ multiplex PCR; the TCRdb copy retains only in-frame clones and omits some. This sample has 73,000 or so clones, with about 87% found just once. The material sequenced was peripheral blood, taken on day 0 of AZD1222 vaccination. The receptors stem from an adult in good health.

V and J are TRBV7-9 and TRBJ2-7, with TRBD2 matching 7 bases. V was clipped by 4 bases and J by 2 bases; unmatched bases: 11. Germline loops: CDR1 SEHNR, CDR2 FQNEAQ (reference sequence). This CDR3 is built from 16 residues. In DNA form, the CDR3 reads TGTGCCAGCAGCTCGACCACTAGCGCCAATGCCTACGAGCAGTACTTC. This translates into CASSSTTSANAYEQYF.

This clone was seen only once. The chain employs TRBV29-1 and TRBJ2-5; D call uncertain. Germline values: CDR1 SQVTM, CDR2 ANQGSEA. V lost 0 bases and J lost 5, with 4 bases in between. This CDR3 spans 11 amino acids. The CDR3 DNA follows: TGCAGCGTTGAAGATCGGGAGACCCAGTACTTC. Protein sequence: CSVEDRETQYF.

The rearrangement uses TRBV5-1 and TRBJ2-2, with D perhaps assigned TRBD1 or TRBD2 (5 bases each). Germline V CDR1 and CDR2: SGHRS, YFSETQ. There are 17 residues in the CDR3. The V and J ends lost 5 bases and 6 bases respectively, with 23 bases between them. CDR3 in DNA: TGCGCCAGCAGTGGGGCCGGGATAGGGCATTCGGCCGGGGAGCTGTTTTTT. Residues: CASSGAGIGHSAGELFF.

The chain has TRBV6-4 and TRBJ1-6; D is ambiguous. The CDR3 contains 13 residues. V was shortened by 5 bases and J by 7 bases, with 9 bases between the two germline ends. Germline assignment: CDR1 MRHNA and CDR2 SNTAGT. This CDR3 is CASSLAGNSPLHF. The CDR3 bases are TGTGCCAGCAGTCTCGCGGGCAATTCACCCCTCCACTTT.

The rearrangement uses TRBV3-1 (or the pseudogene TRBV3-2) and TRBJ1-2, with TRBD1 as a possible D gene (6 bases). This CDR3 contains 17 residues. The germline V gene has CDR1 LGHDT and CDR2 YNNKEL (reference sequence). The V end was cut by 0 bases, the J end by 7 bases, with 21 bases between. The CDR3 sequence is CASSQEWGQGRLRGYTF. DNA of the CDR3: TGTGCCAGCAGCCAAGAATGGGGGCAGGGGAGGCTTCGTGGCTACACCTTC.

The CDR3 protein is CASSPGGGKFNSPLHF. CDR3 in DNA: TGTGCCAGTAGTCCCGGCGGGGGAAAATTTAATTCACCCCTCCACTTT. The rearrangement links TRBV19 to TRBJ1-6; tentatively, D is TRBD1 (5 bases). Deletions cut 5 bases from V and 6 bases from J, with 17 bases between. The CDR3 consists of 16 residues. Germline-derived CDR1 and CDR2 are LNHDA and SQIVND (reference sequence).

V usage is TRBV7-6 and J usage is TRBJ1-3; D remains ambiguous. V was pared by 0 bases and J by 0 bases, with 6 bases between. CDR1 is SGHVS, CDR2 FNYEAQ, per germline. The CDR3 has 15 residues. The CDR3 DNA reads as TGTGCCAGCAGCTTAGCGGGGTACTCTGGAAACACCATATATTTT. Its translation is CASSLAGYSGNTIYF.

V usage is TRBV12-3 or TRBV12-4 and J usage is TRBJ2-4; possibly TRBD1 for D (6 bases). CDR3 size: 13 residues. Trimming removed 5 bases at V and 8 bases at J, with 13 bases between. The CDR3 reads CASSPGTPDIQYF. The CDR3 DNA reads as TGTGCCAGCAGTCCCGGGACACCGGACATTCAGTACTTC.

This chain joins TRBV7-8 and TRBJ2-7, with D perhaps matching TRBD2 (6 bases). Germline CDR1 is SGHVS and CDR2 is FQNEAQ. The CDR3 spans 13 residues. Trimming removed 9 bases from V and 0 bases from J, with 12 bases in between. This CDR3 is CASGLYSSYEQYF. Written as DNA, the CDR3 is TGTGCCAGTGGACTATATAGCTCCTACGAGCAGTACTTC.

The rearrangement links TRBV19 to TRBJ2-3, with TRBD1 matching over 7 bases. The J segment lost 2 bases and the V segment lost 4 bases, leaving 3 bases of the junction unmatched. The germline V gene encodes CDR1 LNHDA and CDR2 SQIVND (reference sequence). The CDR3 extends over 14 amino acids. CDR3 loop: CASSTGTDTDTQYF. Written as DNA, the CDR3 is TGTGCCAGTAGTACCGGGACAGACACAGATACGCAGTATTTT.

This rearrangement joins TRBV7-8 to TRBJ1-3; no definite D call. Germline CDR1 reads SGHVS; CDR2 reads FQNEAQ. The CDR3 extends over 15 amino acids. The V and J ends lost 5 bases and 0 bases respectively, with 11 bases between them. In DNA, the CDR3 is TGTGCCAGCAGCCCTTCACAGAGCTCTGGAAACACCATATATTTT. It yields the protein CASSPSQSSGNTIYF.

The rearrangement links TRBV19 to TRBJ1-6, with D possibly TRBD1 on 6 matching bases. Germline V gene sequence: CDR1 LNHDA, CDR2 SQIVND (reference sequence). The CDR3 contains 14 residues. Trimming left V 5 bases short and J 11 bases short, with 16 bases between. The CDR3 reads CASSGSTGPAPLHF. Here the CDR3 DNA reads TGTGCCAGTAGTGGAAGCACAGGGCCCGCACCCCTCCACTTT.

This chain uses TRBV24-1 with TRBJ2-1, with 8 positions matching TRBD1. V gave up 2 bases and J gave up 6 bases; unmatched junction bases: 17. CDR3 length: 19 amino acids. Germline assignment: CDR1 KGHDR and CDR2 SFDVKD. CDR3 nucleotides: TGTGCCACCAGTGATTGGACAGGGATGGGAAAGATGCACCCCAATGAGCAGTTCTTC. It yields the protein CATSDWTGMGKMHPNEQFF.

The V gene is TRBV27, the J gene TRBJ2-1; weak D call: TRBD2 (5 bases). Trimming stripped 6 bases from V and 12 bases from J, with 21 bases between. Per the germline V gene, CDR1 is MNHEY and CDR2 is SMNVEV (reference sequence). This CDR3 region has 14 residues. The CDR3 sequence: CASSSRGALGPQFF. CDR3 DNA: TGTGCCAGCAGCTCCCGGGGTGCGCTCGGACCGCAGTTCTTC.

CDR3 amino acids: CAWSIPNTEAFF. The CDR3 DNA sequence: TGTGCCTGGAGTATTCCGAACACTGAAGCTTTCTTT. V usage is TRBV30 and J usage is TRBJ1-1; the D is unclear. With 2 bases removed from V and 1 base from J, the gap between germline ends came to 5 bases. The length of the CDR3 is 12 residues. From germline, CDR1 is GTSNPN and CDR2 SVGIG (reference sequence).

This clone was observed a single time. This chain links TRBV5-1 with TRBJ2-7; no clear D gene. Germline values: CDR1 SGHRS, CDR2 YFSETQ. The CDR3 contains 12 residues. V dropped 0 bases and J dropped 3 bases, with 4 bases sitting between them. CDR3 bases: TGCGCCAGCAGCTTGGATGACTACGAGCAGTACTTC. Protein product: CASSLDDYEQYF.

CDR3 sequence reads: CASSHSAGTAYGYTF. The CDR3 DNA reads as TGTGCCAGCAGCCATTCCGCCGGGACAGCTTATGGCTACACCTTC. The J gene is TRBJ1-2, the V gene TRBV3-1 (or the pseudogene TRBV3-2); the match to TRBD1 covers 7 bases. CDR1 and CDR2 (germline): LGHDT, YNNKEL (reference sequence). J was trimmed by 5 bases and V by 3 bases; bases with no gene match: 9. CDR3 length: 15 residues.